The sequence of this T cell receptor (beta chain) was determined in a study of T cells in localized non-small cell lung cancer. Assay used: immunoSEQ multiplex PCR; TCRdb lists only in-frame clones, some missing. The profile shows around 50,000 clones, 85% to 90% of them singletons. As regards this clone: Its specificity is not known.

The CDR3 is 16 residues long. V gave up 8 bases and J gave up 3 bases, with 22 bases separating them. The germline CDR1 and CDR2 sequences are MGHRA and YSYEKL. Study outcomes and limitations: Since sequencing was restricted to only one region of the tumor, intratumor heterogeneity remains a possibility. Overall survival was longer when the density of T cells in the blood was higher.

The sequence was collected from a female donor with stage II lung adenocarcinoma. The source material was PBMCs, sampled before any cancer treatment. The V and J genes are TRBV4-1 and TRBJ1-1; D is possibly TRBD1 (6 bases). The CDR3 DNA is TGCGCCAGCGCACAAAGCGTATCAGGGGCCTACACTGAAGCTTTCTTT. This codes for CASAQSVSGAYTEAFF.